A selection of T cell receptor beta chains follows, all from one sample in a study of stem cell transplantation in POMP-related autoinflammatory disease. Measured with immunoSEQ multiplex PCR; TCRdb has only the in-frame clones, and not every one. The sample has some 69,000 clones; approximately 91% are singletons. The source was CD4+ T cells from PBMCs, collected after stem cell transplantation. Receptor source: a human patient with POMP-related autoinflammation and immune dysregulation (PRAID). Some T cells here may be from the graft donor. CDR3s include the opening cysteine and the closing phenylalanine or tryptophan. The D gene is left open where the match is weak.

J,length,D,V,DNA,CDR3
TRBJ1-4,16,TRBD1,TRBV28,TGTGCCAGCATGGGGAAGGACAGGGGAGGAGATGAAAAACTGTTTTTT,CASMGKDRGGDEKLFF
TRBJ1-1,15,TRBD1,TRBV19,TGTGCCACTTCGACAGGGGGCGCGGGTGACACTGAAGCTTTCTTT,CATSTGGAGDTEAFF
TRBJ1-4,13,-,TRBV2,TGTGCCAGCAGTGGAGACGGTAATGAAAAACTGTTTTTT,CASSGDGNEKLFF
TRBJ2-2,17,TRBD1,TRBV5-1,TGCGCCAGCAGGCCTGTCTACAGGGGCAAGAACACCGGGGAGCTGTTTTTT,CASRPVYRGKNTGELFF
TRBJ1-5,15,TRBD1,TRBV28,TGTGCCAGCAGTTGGGGACTGGGGGCGGGACAGGCCCAGCATTTT,CASSWGLGAGQAQHF
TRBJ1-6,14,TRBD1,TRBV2,TGTGCCAGCAGTGTTGGGACAGGTTCATCACCCCTCCACTTT,CASSVGTGSSPLHF
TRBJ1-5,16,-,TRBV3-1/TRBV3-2,TGTGCCAGCAGCCAAGATCCGCTCAGGGGAAATCAGCCCCAGCATTTT,CASSQDPLRGNQPQHF
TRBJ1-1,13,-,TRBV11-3,TGTGCCAGCAGCTTAGGGGGGGGAAGTGAAGCTTTCTTT,CASSLGGGSEAFF
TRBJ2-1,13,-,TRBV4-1,TGCGCCAGCAGCCTAAGAGGGTACAATGAGCAGTTCTTC,CASSLRGYNEQFF
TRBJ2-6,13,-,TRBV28,TGTGCCAGCAGTTTTTCTGGGGCCAACGTCCTGACTTTC,CASSFSGANVLTF
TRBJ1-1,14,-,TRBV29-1,TGCAGCGTTGAAGTAGGACATAAGAACACTGAAGCTTTCTTT,CSVEVGHKNTEAFF
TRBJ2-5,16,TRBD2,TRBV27,TGTGCCAGCAGTTTATTGGCTAGCGGGGGGTCGGAGACCCAGTACTTC,CASSLLASGGSETQYF
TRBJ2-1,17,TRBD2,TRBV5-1,TGCGCCAGCAGCTCCCGGACTAGGACATTTTTAAACAATGAGCAGTTCTTC,CASSSRTRTFLNNEQFF
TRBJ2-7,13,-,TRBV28,TGTGCCAGCCGAAGTCCCAGCTCCTACGAGCAGTACTTC,CASRSPSSYEQYF
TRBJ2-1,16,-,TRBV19,TGTGCCAGTAGTATACCGGGGAACACGGGCCTCAATGAGCAGTTCTTC,CASSIPGNTGLNEQFF
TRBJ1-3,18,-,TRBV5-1,TGCGCCAGCAGCTGGGCAGGGACGGGTTTAAACTCTGGAAACACCATATATTTT,CASSWAGTGLNSGNTIYF
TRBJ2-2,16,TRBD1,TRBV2,TGTGCCAGACGCTCCTACAGGGGGAGCAACACCGGGGAGCTGTTTTTT,CARRSYRGSNTGELFF
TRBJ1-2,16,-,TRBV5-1,TGCGCCAGCAGGATTGGGTATCGATCCTCCTCGGATGGCTACACCTTC,CASRIGYRSSSDGYTF
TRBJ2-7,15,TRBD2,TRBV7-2,TGTGCCAGCAGCTTAGCCTGGACTAGCTCCTACGAGCAGTACTTC,CASSLAWTSSYEQYF
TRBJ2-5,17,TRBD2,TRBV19,TGTGCCAGAGGGGCGACTAGCGGGAGGGCCGTTGGAGAGACCCAGTACTTC,CARGATSGRAVGETQYF
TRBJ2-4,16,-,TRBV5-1,TGCGCCAGCAGCCTAGGGGCCAGTCTAGCCAAAAACATTCAGTACTTC,CASSLGASLAKNIQYF
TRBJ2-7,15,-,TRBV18,TGTGCCAGCTCACCGGGGCAGGGGCCCCTCTACGAGCAGTACTTC,CASSPGQGPLYEQYF
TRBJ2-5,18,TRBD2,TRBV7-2,TGTGCCAGCAGCTTAGTAGGTAGCGGGAGTGGTCGGCAAGAGACCCAGTACTTC,CASSLVGSGSGRQETQYF
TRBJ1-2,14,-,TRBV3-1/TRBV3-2,TGTGCCAGCAGCTCCTGGGGGGGTAACTATGGCTACACCTTC,CASSSWGGNYGYTF
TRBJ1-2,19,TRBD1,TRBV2,TGTGCCAGCAGTGGGGACGGCCCCGGGACAGGGGCACAAGGCTATGGCTACACCTTC,CASSGDGPGTGAQGYGYTF